This T cell receptor (beta chain) is drawn from a study of OX40 agonist ivuxolimab in advanced cancers. In regard to this clone: Its antigen is as yet unknown.

Collection of blood occurred at baseline, at cycle 4 day 1, and at cycle 7 day 1. General study findings and limits: Some patients without response likewise showed low normalized clonal expansion.

The CDR3 extends over 18 amino acids. Germline V lookup: CDR1 LNHNV, CDR2 YYDKDF (reference sequence). The ends were cut back, 0 bases at V and 3 bases at J, with 18 bases in the middle. Repertoires were generated with immunoSEQ multiplex PCR, while TCRdb's copy carries only in-frame clones and drops some. Of 65,000 to 80,000 clones in the sample, approximately 80% were seen once. The rearrangement uses TRBV15 and TRBJ2-1; tentatively, D is TRBD2 (7 bases). This specimen consisted of CD4+ or CD8+ T cells sorted from blood, obtained in a trial of the OX40 agonist ivuxolimab. The source of this sequence is an adult with an advanced solid tumor such as melanoma, head and neck, liver or kidney cancer. As DNA, the CDR3 is TGTGCCACCAGCAGAGATTTGGATGCGGGGGCCTTCTACAATGAGCAGTTCTTC. Residues: CATSRDLDAGAFYNEQFF.